Sequencing of this T cell receptor (beta chain) was carried out in a study of CD4 T cells in relation to SARS-CoV-2 and coronaviruses. Study-level background: The negative reference was HIV-1 Nef peptide pool or peptide-free culture.

Before the COVID-19 pandemic, during about 2011-2019, CD4+ T cells were taken from unexposed donors. After approximately ten days of culture, CD4+ T cells were isolated. This clone turned up a few times. No antigen is known for it. Using immunoSEQ multiplex PCR, the repertoire was profiled, and TCRdb retains in-frame clones only, with some absent. The table includes about 16,000 clones, about 84% detected once. This TCR came from a human donor in good health. Sequencing used CD4+ T cells from PBMCs, cultured in vitro.

Here the CDR3 reads CASSTTEIALAGVTGELFF. The CDR3 DNA follows: TGTGCCAGCAGCACGACCGAGATCGCGTTAGCGGGAGTCACCGGGGAGCTGTTTTTT. The rearrangement joins TRBV7-9 to TRBJ2-2, with 9 nucleotides matching TRBD2. With V trimmed by 5 bases and J by 4 bases, 17 bases remained unmatched. Germline CDR1 is SEHNR and CDR2 is FQNEAQ (reference sequence). This CDR3 region has 19 residues.